The rows below give T cell receptor beta chains drawn from one sample of a study of blood T cell repertoires in COVID-19. This table comes from immunoSEQ multiplex PCR, and its TCRdb copy is limited to in-frame clones, with some not included. The sample holds about 180,000 clones, nearly 80% seen once. Sequenced input: PBMCs or T cells enriched from blood (not recorded which). The receptors were gathered from a man aged 60 to 75 who had been exposed to COVID-19. Both conserved end residues are part of each CDR3. The D gene is left open where the match is weak. The size field is filled for only some rows; it gives once, few, many or a size class.

d_gene | abundance | j_gene | v_gene | CDR3nt | CDR3aa
NA | NA | TRBJ1-3 | TRBV3-1/TRBV3-2 | TGTGCCAGCAGCCCTTCGGGGGAAGGAAACACCATATATTTT | CASSPSGEGNTIYF
NA | NA | TRBJ1-1 | TRBV5-1 | TGCGCCAGCAGCTTGACAGATGCCTGGCCTGAAGCTTTCTTT | CASSLTDAWPEAFF
TRBD2 | NA | TRBJ2-1 | TRBV10-3 | TGTGCCATCAGGGACCGGGGACTAGCCTATGAGCAGTTCTTC | CAIRDRGLAYEQFF
NA | NA | TRBJ2-6 | TRBV5-4 | TGTGCCAGCAGCCGTCCTTCAGGCGTCCTGACTTTC | CASSRPSGVLTF
TRBD1 | NA | TRBJ2-1 | TRBV29-1 | TGCAGCACTACGGGCGGGGACAGGGGATACAATGAGCAGTTCTTC | CSTTGGDRGYNEQFF
NA | NA | TRBJ1-5 | TRBV19 | TGTGCCAGTAGTATATTGGCGGGACGCAATCAGCCCCAGCATTTT | CASSILAGRNQPQHF
NA | NA | TRBJ2-7 | TRBV5-5 | TGTGCCAGCAGCTTCGACTTGACGTGGGAGCAGTACTTC | CASSFDLTWEQYF
NA | NA | TRBJ2-7 | TRBV18 | TGTGCCAGCTCACCCCTGGACTTCGACGAGCAGTACTTC | CASSPLDFDEQYF
NA | NA | TRBJ1-3 | TRBV3-1/TRBV3-2 | TGTGCCAGCGGCGGCAGCCGAAACACCATATATTTT | CASGGSRNTIYF
TRBD1 | NA | TRBJ2-5 | TRBV9 | TGTGCCAGCAGCGTAGCTACAGGGGGAGAGACCCAGTACTTC | CASSVATGGETQYF
TRBD2 | NA | TRBJ2-7 | TRBV6-5 | TGTGCCAGCAGCTCGGGGGGGGAGACCTACGAGCAGTACTTC | CASSSGGETYEQYF
NA | many | TRBJ2-1 | TRBV9 | TGTGCCAGCGAGGAGTCCCTCTCCTACAATGAGCAGTTCTTC | CASEESLSYNEQFF
NA | NA | TRBJ1-2 | TRBV7-9 | TGTGCCAGCAGCCGCCCTTCCGGGACATCGACCTATGGCTACACCTTC | CASSRPSGTSTYGYTF
NA | NA | TRBJ1-5 | TRBV19 | TGTGCCAGTAGTATCGGACAGACAAATCAGCCCCAGCATTTT | CASSIGQTNQPQHF
NA | NA | TRBJ2-5 | TRBV7-2 | TGTGCCAGCAGCTTAAACAGGGATGAGACCCAGTACTTC | CASSLNRDETQYF
NA | NA | TRBJ1-2 | TRBV19 | TGTGCCAGTAGTCTCCCCCAGGCTGGCTACACCTTC | CASSLPQAGYTF
NA | NA | TRBJ1-5 | TRBV28 | TGTGCCAGCAGCTCCCAGGGGAGCGCCTGGAATCAGCCCCAGCATTTT | CASSSQGSAWNQPQHF
NA | NA | TRBJ2-1 | TRBV29-1 | TGCAGCACACAGGGTCAAGGCTACAATGAGCAGTTCTTC | CSTQGQGYNEQFF
NA | NA | TRBJ2-1 | TRBV6-2/TRBV6-3 | TGTGCCAGCAGTCCCAGGGATGAGCAGTTCTTC | CASSPRDEQFF
NA | once | TRBJ2-5 | TRBV27 | TGTGCCAGCAGCCTTCGCAATTCCGGAGAGACCCAGTACTTC | CASSLRNSGETQYF
TRBD1 | NA | TRBJ1-2 | TRBV30 | TGTGCCTTTGGACAGGGTTCATATGGCTACACCTTC | CAFGQGSYGYTF
TRBD1 | once | TRBJ1-2 | TRBV28 | TGTGCCAGCCTGGAACAGGGGGTGAAGCATGGCTACACCTTC | CASLEQGVKHGYTF